The sequence of this TCR beta chain was determined in a study of human T cells and chemical hapten exposure. Turning to the study itself: Diagnoses of alopecia areata, totalis or universalis occurred in mostly female patients.

TCRdb called the RACE reads again in MiXCR, with one record for every CDR3 protein. The sample lists 150,000 to 200,000 distinct CDR3 sequences, approximately 26% occurring once. As for time point: patch test 3, about 24 weeks after DPC sensitization. The sample's treatment: therapeutic diphenylcyclopropenone sensitization with weekly scalp DPC. Only a few counts were recorded for this clonotype. Germline-derived CDR1 and CDR2 are MNHEY and SVGEGT. The CDR3 consists of 14 residues. The V end was cut by 2 bases, the J end by 1 base, with 5 bases between. The material sequenced was whole blood, taken in connection with sensitization to the hapten diphenylcyclopropenone (DPC). The chain carries TRBV6-2 or TRBV6-3 and TRBJ2-2; possibly TRBD2 for D (5 bases). The clonotype originates from a woman aged 40 to 50 with alopecia areata. Some clones in this sample may be carry-over from other donors' samples. The CDR3 reads CASSYTRNTGELFF. CDR3 DNA: TGTGCCAGCAGTTACACTAGGAACACCGGGGAGCTGTTTTTT.